This TCR beta chain was captured by sequencing in a study of regulatory T cells in long-lasting Graves disease. Time point meaning: persistent/refractory GD, antithyroid drugs over 5 years with positive TRAb. The TCR library was prepared using RNA isolated from PBMCs. V dropped 1 base and J dropped 2 bases, with 12 bases sitting between them. CDR3 length: 16 residues. Germline V lookup: CDR1 MDHEN, CDR2 SYDVKM. Investigators prepared the TCR beta libraries by applying iRepertoire HTBI primers and Arm-PCR of CDR3 regions. A single record per CDR3 protein comes from TCRdb applying MiXCR to the multiplex PCR reads. The sample holds 700,000 or so distinct CDR3 sequences; about 30% are singletons and the top ten take roughly 40%. This clonotype was seen more than once but under ten times.

J is TRBJ1-3 and V is TRBV28, with a weak D call TRBD1 (6 bases). The specimen was peripheral blood mononuclear cells (PBMCs), collected when the disease was refractory, from a patient treated with antithyroid drugs. The clonotype originates from a female donor with Graves disease. The DNA of the CDR3 is TGTGCCAGCAGTTTATTACCGGGGGCTACTGGAAACACCATATATTTT. As protein: CASSLLPGATGNTIYF.